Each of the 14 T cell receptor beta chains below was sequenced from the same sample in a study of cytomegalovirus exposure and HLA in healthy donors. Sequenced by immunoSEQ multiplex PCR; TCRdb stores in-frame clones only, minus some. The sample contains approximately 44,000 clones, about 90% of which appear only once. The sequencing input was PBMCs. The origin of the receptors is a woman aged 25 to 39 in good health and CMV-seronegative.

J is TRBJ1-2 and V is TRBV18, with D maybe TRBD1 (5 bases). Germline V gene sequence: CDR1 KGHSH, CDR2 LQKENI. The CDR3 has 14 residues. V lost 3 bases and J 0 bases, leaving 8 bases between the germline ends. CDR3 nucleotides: TGTGCCAGCTCACCTTCCAGGGCTAACTATGGCTACACCTTC. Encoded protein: CASSPSRANYGYTF.

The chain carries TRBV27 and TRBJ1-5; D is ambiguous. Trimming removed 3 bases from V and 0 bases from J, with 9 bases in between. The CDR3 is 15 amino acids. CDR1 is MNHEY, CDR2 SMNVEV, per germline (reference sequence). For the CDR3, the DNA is TGTGCCAGCAGTTTTATAACAGATAGCAATCAGCCCCAGCATTTT. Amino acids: CASSFITDSNQPQHF.

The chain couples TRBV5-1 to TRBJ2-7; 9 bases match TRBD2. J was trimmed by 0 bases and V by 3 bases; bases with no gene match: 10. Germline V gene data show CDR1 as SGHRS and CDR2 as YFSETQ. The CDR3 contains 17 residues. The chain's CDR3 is CASSSGRGLASSYEQYF. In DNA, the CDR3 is TGCGCCAGCAGCTCGGGACGGGGACTAGCAAGCTCCTACGAGCAGTACTTC.

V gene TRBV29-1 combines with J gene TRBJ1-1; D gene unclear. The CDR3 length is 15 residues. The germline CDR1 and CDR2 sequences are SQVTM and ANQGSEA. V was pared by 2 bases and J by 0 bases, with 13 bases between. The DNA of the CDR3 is TGCAGCGTTGAAATGGGAGAACAGCTGAACACTGAAGCTTTCTTT. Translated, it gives CSVEMGEQLNTEAFF.

The CDR3 loop is CASREREVSYNEQFF. The DNA for the CDR3 is TGTGCCAGCAGGGAGCGGGAGGTCTCCTACAATGAGCAGTTCTTC. The V and J genes are TRBV27 and TRBJ2-1; 9 bases fit TRBD2. V was clipped by 6 bases and J by 0 bases; unmatched bases: 3. CDR1 is MNHEY and CDR2 is SMNVEV in the germline V gene (reference sequence). This CDR3 has 15 residues.

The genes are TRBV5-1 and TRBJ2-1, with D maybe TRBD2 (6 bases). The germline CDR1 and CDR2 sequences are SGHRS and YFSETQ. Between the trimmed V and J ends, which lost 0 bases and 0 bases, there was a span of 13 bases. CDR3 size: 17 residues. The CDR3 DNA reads TGCGCCAGCAGCTTGGGGCTAGCGTTCAGCTCCTACAATGAGCAGTTCTTC. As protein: CASSLGLAFSSYNEQFF.

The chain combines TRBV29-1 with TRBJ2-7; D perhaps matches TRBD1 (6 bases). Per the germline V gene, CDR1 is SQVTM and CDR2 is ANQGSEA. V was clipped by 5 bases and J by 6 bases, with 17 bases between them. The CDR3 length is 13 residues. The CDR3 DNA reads TGCAGCGTTTCGACAGGTATAGGACTCGAGCAGTACTTC. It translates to CSVSTGIGLEQYF.

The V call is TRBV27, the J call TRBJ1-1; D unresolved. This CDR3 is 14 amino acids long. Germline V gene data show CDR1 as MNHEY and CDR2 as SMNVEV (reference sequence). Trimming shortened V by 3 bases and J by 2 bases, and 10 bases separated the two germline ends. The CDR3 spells CASSLGKKNTEAFF. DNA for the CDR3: TGTGCCAGCAGTTTGGGCAAGAAAAACACTGAAGCTTTCTTT.

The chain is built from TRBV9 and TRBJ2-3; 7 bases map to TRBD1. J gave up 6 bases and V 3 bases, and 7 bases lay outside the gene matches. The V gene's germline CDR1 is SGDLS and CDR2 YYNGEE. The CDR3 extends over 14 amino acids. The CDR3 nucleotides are TGTGCCAGCAGCGGGGGAACAGGGGTGGATACGCAGTATTTT. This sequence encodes CASSGGTGVDTQYF.

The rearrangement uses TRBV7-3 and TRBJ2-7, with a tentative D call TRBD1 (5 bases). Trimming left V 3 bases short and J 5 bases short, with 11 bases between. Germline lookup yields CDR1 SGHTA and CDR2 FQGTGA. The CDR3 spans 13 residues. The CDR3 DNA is TGTGCCAGCAGCTTTGGGGCGAGGCACGAGCAGTACTTC. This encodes CASSFGARHEQYF.

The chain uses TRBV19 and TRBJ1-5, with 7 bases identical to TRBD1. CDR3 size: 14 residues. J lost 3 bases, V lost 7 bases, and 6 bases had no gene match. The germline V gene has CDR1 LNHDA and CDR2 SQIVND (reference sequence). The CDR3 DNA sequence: TGTGCCAGTACTACGACAGGGACCAATCAGCCCCAGCATTTT. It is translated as CASTTTGTNQPQHF.

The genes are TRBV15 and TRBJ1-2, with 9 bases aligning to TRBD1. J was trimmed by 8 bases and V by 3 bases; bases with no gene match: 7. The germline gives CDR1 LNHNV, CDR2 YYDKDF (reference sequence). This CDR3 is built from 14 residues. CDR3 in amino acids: CATSSRRQGVGYTF. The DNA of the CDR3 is TGTGCCACCAGCAGTCGACGACAGGGGGTGGGCTACACCTTC.

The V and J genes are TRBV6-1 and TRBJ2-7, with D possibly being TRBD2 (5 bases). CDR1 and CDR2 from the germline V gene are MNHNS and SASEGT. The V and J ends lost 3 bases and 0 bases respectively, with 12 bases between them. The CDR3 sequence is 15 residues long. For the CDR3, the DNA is TGTGCCAGCAGTGAGCGGGTTCTAAACTCCTACGAGCAGTACTTC. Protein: CASSERVLNSYEQYF.

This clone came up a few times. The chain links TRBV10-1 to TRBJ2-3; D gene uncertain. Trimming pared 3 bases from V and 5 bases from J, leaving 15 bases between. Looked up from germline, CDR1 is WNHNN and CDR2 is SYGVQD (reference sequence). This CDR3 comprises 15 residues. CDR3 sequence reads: CASSDPGRIKDTQYF. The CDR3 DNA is TGCGCCAGCAGTGACCCCGGCAGGATTAAAGATACGCAGTATTTT.